This paragraph reports one TCR beta chain. These data come from a study of blood T cell repertoires in COVID-19. Study in general: Some COVID-19 samples were acute and others convalescent; all came from the United States, Italy and Spain.

The repertoire was sequenced with immunoSEQ multiplex PCR; TCRdb's copy has only in-frame clones and lacks some. The sample shows roughly 310,000 clones, about 88% of them seen only once. Per germline, CDR1 SGHDT and CDR2 YYEEEE. The V end was cut by 0 bases, the J end by 5 bases, with 11 bases between. CDR3 length: 14 amino acids. The source of this sequence is a man between 60 and 70 years old who had recovered from COVID-19. This chain uses TRBV5-6 with TRBJ1-2, with D unclear. Sequenced material: PBMCs or T cells enriched from blood (not recorded which). The CDR3 here is CASSLGPSNYGYTF. CDR3 coding DNA: TGTGCCAGCAGCTTGGGGCCCTCGAATTATGGCTACACCTTC.